This T cell receptor (beta chain) originates from a study of CD8 T cells in ankylosing spondylitis. Study-level points and caveats: What seemed typical of ankylosing spondylitis blood was a TCR beta motif built from under 10 highly homologous variants. Those disease-linked clones were CD8+; they were also relatively rare in peripheral blood. The authors reported significant enrichment of disease-linked clones in matched ankylosing spondylitis synovial fluid.

Quantitative 5'-RACE with molecular barcodes generated TCR beta libraries. Each CDR3 protein gets one entry after TCRdb re-called the 5' RACE reads with MiXCR. The table shows 270,000 or so distinct CDR3 sequences, with about 20% occurring only once. Note on this clonotype: Its antigen is unknown.

Trimming cost V 1 base and J 1 base; bases outside gene matches: 9. Germline V gene data show CDR1 as SGHTA and CDR2 as FQGNSA. The CDR3 sequence is 17 residues long. The chain carries TRBV7-2 and TRBJ2-5, with 7 bases aligning to TRBD1. The specimen was blood, either unsorted or a sorted T cell fraction (not recorded which). This TCR was sampled from a male donor with ankylosing spondylitis or in good health (not recorded which). The CDR3 DNA reads as TGTGCCAGCAGCTTAGTTTTACACAGGGGCTCCCAAGAGACCCAGTACTTC. It specifies CASSLVLHRGSQETQYF.